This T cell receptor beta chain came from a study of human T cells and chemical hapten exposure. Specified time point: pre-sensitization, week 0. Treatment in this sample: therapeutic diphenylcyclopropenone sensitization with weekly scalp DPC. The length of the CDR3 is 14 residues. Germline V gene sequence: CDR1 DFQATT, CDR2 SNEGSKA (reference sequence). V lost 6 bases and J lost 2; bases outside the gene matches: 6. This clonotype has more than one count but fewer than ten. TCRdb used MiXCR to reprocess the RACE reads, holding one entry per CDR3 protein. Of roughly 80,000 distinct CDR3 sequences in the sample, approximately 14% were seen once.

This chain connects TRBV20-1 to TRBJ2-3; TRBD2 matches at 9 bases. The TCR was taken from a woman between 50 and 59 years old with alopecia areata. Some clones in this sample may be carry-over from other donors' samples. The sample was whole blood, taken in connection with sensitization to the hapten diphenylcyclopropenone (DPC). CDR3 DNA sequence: TGCAGTGCCCTCCTAGCGGGGATCACAGATACGCAGTATTTT. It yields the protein CSALLAGITDTQYF.